This T cell receptor (beta chain) is from a study of blood T cell repertoires in COVID-19. Across the whole study: Both acute and convalescent COVID-19 samples were obtained from the United States, Italy and Spain. PBMCs, B-cell-depleted T cells, or T cells provided the cDNA or gDNA that made up the material.

Germline assignment: CDR1 KGHSH and CDR2 LQKENI. The CDR3 spans 13 residues. With 3 bases removed from V and 6 bases from J, the gap between germline ends came to 11 bases. Authors' data handling: Reference gene primer amplification in the assay estimated nucleated cell counts. The data were produced by immunoSEQ multiplex PCR, yet TCRdb's version contains in-frame clones alone and is incomplete. That table is the source of V, J and clone size, and D and trimming were worked out from the DNA. The repertoire holds about 140,000 clones, with roughly 89% as singletons. Sequences were obtained from peripheral blood. The TCR sequence derives from a man between 60 and 75 years old with active or convalescent COVID-19. The chain recombines TRBV18 with TRBJ1-2; D is uncertain. DNA for the CDR3: TGTGCCAGCTCACCGGGCCAGCAGGATGGCTACACCTTC. The encoded protein is CASSPGQQDGYTF.